A single TCR beta chain is shown here with its context. As yet, its antigen is unknown. TCRdb ran MiXCR on the 5' RACE reads and lists one entry per CDR3 protein. The sample has under 600,000 distinct CDR3 sequences; about 20% are singletons. This specimen belongs to a study of T-cell memory formation after mild COVID-19. As for the study in general: Clustering of TCRs was largely donor specific. The study, taken as a whole, reports: Some clones that responded were present in memory (sampled pre-infection), which suggests cross-reactive memory joined.

The CDR3 sequence is 15 residues long. Material: PBMCs or a T cell subset sorted from them (not recorded which). The V gene is TRBV21-1, the J gene TRBJ1-1; the tabulated D call, TRBD1, remains unverified against the DNA. TRBV21-1 is a recognized pseudogene. The receptor's source is an adult woman who had mild COVID-19 (a few samples of this study predate the infection). Cell type and time point are not known. The CDR3 reads CARSWTRSTDTEAFF. In nucleotides, the CDR3 is TGTGCCAGGTCGTGGACAAGGTCGACGGACACTGAAGCTTTCTTT.